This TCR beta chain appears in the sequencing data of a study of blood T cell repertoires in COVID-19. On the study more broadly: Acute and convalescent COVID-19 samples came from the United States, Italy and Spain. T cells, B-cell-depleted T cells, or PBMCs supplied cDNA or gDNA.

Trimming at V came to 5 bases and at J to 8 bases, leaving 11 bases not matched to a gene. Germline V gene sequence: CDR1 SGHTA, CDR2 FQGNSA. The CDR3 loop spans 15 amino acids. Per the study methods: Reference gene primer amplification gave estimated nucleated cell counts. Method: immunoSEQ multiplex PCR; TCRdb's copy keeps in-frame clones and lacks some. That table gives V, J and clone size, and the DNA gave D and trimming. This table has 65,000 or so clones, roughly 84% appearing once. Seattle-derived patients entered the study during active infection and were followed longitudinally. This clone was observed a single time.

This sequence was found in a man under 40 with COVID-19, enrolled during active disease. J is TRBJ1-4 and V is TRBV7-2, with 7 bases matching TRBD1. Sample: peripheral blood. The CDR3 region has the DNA TGTGCCAGCAGCAAACTGACAGGGTTATACGAAAAACTGTTTTTT. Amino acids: CASSKLTGLYEKLFF. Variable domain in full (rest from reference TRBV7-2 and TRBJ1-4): GAGVSQSPSNKVTEKGKDVELRCDPISGHTALYWYRQSLGQGLEFLIYFQGNSAPDKSGLPSDRFSAERTGGSVSTLTIQRTQQEDSAVYLCASSKLTGLYEKLFFGSGTQLSVL.